The 20 T cell receptor beta chains in this list originate from one sample, sequenced in a study of T-cell memory formation after mild COVID-19. Using its own MiXCR run on the 5' RACE reads, TCRdb lists one record per CDR3 protein. The table includes around 340,000 distinct CDR3 sequences, approximately 15% detected once. What was sequenced was PBMCs or a T cell subset sorted from them (not recorded which). The receptors were gathered from a man aged 18 to 35 who had mild COVID-19 (a few samples of this study predate the infection). Cell type and time point are not known.

V and J are TRBV7-8 and TRBJ2-5; 14 bases align to TRBD2. Germline lookup yields CDR1 SGHVS and CDR2 FQNEAQ. Losses at the gene ends were 3 bases for V and 2 bases for J; bases not matched to a gene: 8. The CDR3 has 18 residues. The CDR3, as DNA: TGTGCCAGCAGCTTGCGACTAGCGGGGGGGCCATGGCAAGAGACCCAGTACTTC. This encodes CASSLRLAGGPWQETQYF.

This clonotype was found a few times. This chain connects TRBV20-1 to TRBJ1-2; 12 bases line up with TRBD1. The V gene end was trimmed by 6 bases and the J gene end by 8 bases; junction bases not matched to a gene: 4. Per germline, CDR1 DFQATT and CDR2 SNEGSKA (reference sequence). The CDR3 is made up of 12 amino acids. CDR3 region: CSARDRGLGYTF. The CDR3 bases are TGCAGTGCCCGGGACAGGGGGCTGGGCTACACCTTC.

This clonotype was observed a handful of times. The rearrangement joins TRBV6-6 to TRBJ1-4, with a possible D match to TRBD1 (6 bases). The germline gives CDR1 MNHNY, CDR2 SVGAGI (reference sequence). Trimming removed 8 bases at V and 7 bases at J, with 14 bases between. The CDR3 contains 13 residues. This chain's CDR3 is CASRNRDSEKLFF. The CDR3 nucleotides read TGTGCCAGCCGGAACAGGGATAGTGAAAAACTGTTTTTT.

This clonotype has only a few counts. The chain links TRBV20-1 to TRBJ1-1; no reliable D call. The germline V gene encodes CDR1 DFQATT and CDR2 SNEGSKA (reference sequence). The germline V and J ends were trimmed by 3 bases and 4 bases, with 6 bases remaining between them. The CDR3 is 11 amino acids. CDR3 nucleotide sequence: TGCAGTGCTAGTAGGTCCACTGAAGCTTTCTTT. It encodes CSASRSTEAFF.

V and J are TRBV5-1 and TRBJ2-5, with 7 bases aligning to TRBD2. From germline, CDR1 is SGHRS and CDR2 YFSETQ. This CDR3 comprises 13 residues. V lost 6 bases to trimming and J lost 5 bases; unmatched junction nucleotides: 7. The CDR3 spells CASNPGGGETQYF. The CDR3 coding sequence is TGCGCCAGCAATCCGGGAGGCGGGGAGACCCAGTACTTC.

J is TRBJ1-2 and V is TRBV27; D ambiguous. V was clipped by 0 bases and J by 6 bases, with 8 bases between them. The CDR3 runs to 13 residues. Germline V gives CDR1 MNHEY, CDR2 SMNVEV (reference sequence). The CDR3 bases are TGTGCCAGCAGTTTATCCCCCAGAGATGGCTACACCTTC. Translated: CASSLSPRDGYTF.

The genes are TRBV3-1 and TRBJ2-7, with TRBD2 matching 9 bases. The CDR3 covers 19 residues. Germline CDR1 reads LGHDT; CDR2 reads YNNKEL (reference sequence). Germline trimming cut 5 bases from V and 0 bases from J; bases unmatched to any gene: 17. The CDR3 spells CASSSAGSGGPPSSYEQYF. In nucleotides, the CDR3 is TGTGCCAGCAGCTCCGCCGGGAGCGGGGGGCCGCCAAGCTCCTACGAGCAGTACTTC.

This clonotype was seen only a few times. The gene calls are TRBV6-2 or TRBV6-3 and TRBJ2-2, with TRBD1 matching 9 bases. V lost 4 bases to trimming and J lost 0 bases; unmatched junction nucleotides: 9. The germline gives CDR1 MNHEY, CDR2 SVGEGT. The CDR3 consists of 18 residues. CDR3 residues: CASSLGPGQGANTGELFF. DNA for the CDR3: TGTGCCAGCAGTTTGGGGCCGGGACAGGGCGCGAACACCGGGGAGCTGTTTTTT.

In this sample, this clonotype turned up many times. This chain joins TRBV7-2 and TRBJ1-4, with 9 bases lining up with TRBD1. Trimming at V came to 8 bases and at J to 5 bases, leaving 9 bases not matched to a gene. Germline V gene sequence: CDR1 SGHTA, CDR2 FQGNSA. The CDR3 consists of 15 residues. In nucleotides, the CDR3 is TGTGCCAGCTCGATCCCCGGGACAGGGAATGAAAAACTGTTTTTT. Protein sequence: CASSIPGTGNEKLFF. Combining the CDR3 with reference TRBV7-2 and TRBJ1-4 gives the whole variable domain GAGVSQSPSNKVTEKGKDVELRCDPISGHTALYWYRQSLGQGLEFLIYFQGNSAPDKSGLPSDRFSAERTGGSVSTLTIQRTQQEDSAVYLCASSIPGTGNEKLFFGSGTQLSVL.

This chain joins TRBV7-9 and TRBJ1-1; D remains ambiguous. V lost 5 bases and J 1 base, leaving 11 bases between the germline ends. There are 14 residues in the CDR3. Germline CDR1 and CDR2: SEHNR and FQNEAQ (reference sequence). The CDR3: CASSLMAANTEAFF. The CDR3 bases are TGTGCCAGCAGCCTTATGGCAGCGAACACTGAAGCTTTCTTT. The variable domain in full, with the rest retrieved from reference TRBV7-9 and TRBJ1-1, is DTGVSQNPRHKITKRGQNVTFRCDPISEHNRLYWYRQTLGQGPEFLTYFQNEAQLEKSRLLSDRFSAERPKGSFSTLEIQRTEQGDSAMYLCASSLMAANTEAFFGQGTRLTVV.

The table lists this clonotype with a few counts. The chain recombines TRBV4-2 with TRBJ2-5; no reliable D call. Per the germline V gene, CDR1 is LGHNA and CDR2 is YNFKEQ. V was shortened by 0 bases and J by 4 bases, with 15 bases between the two germline ends. CDR3 length equals 16 residues. This CDR3 reads CASSQDQWTPGETQYF. Written as DNA, the CDR3 is TGTGCCAGCAGCCAAGATCAATGGACCCCGGGAGAGACCCAGTACTTC.

The rearrangement uses TRBV15 and TRBJ2-5; D remains ambiguous. Between the trimmed V and J ends, which lost 0 bases and 1 base, there was a span of 6 bases. The CDR3 is made up of 14 amino acids. Germline CDR1 LNHNV, CDR2 YYDKDF (reference sequence). CDR3 sequence (DNA): TGTGCCACCAGCAGAGATCACAGCCAAGAGACCCAGTACTTC. Protein: CATSRDHSQETQYF.

This chain uses TRBV7-8 with TRBJ1-6; D not certain. V dropped 0 bases and J dropped 8 bases, with 17 bases sitting between them. CDR3 size: 17 residues. The germline gives CDR1 SGHVS, CDR2 FQNEAQ. The CDR3 region is CASSLAFAHRVDSPLHF. The CDR3 DNA follows: TGTGCCAGCAGCTTAGCCTTTGCGCACCGGGTAGATTCACCCCTCCACTTT.

There are a few counts of this clonotype. The chain links TRBV20-1 to TRBJ1-2, with TRBD1 matching 9 bases. The CDR3 loop spans 13 amino acids. The J segment lost 12 bases and the V segment lost 2 bases, leaving 10 bases of the junction unmatched. CDR1 DFQATT and CDR2 SNEGSKA come from the germline V gene (reference sequence). The CDR3 DNA reads as TGCAGTGCTAGAAGGGACAGGGTTGCCACGGACACCTTC. It codes for CSARRDRVATDTF.

The chain has TRBV12-3 or TRBV12-4 and TRBJ1-2; D uncertain. The CDR3 has 13 residues. V was clipped by 5 bases and J by 2 bases, with 9 bases between them. CDR3 region: CASSPDINYGYTF. The CDR3 DNA follows: TGTGCCAGCAGTCCCGACATAAACTATGGCTACACCTTC.

This clonotype was recorded a few times. CDR3 sequence reads: CASSALLNSHEQFF. CDR3 coding DNA: TGTGCCAGCAGCGCCCTCTTAAACAGTCATGAGCAGTTCTTC. This rearrangement joins TRBV3-1 to TRBJ2-1, with D hard to call. CDR3 length: 14 residues. Germline CDR1 reads LGHDT; CDR2 reads YNNKEL (reference sequence). The V end lost 5 bases, the J end lost 8 bases, and 16 bases lay between the germline ends.

The CDR3 DNA reads as TGTGCCAGCAGTCCGCCCTCCGGACTAGCGGGGACTTTCCCCGGGGAGCTGTTTTTT. Protein product: CASSPPSGLAGTFPGELFF. This chain joins TRBV12-3 or TRBV12-4 and TRBJ2-2, with 12 bases fitting TRBD2. The CDR3 is 19 amino acids. V dropped 5 bases and J dropped 6; count of bases not matched to a gene: 16.

Only a few counts were recorded for this clonotype. The chain carries TRBV4-2 and TRBJ2-6, with D possibly being TRBD1 or TRBD2 (5 bases each). Germline assignment: CDR1 LGHNA and CDR2 YNFKEQ. The CDR3 length is 16 residues. The V end lost 0 bases, the J end lost 2 bases, and 8 bases lay between the germline ends. CDR3 protein: CASSQEGPPGANVLTF. The CDR3, as DNA: TGTGCCAGCAGCCAAGAGGGACCCCCTGGGGCCAACGTCCTGACTTTC.

The rearrangement joins TRBV6-4 to TRBJ2-3; TRBD2 is a possible D gene (6 bases). There are 15 residues in the CDR3. The V gene lost 2 bases and the J gene lost 2 bases, with 11 bases spanning the gap. Per the germline V gene, CDR1 is MRHNA and CDR2 is SNTAGT. The CDR3 sequence: CASSDGERVTDTQYF. The CDR3 DNA follows: TGTGCCAGCAGTGACGGGGAGCGGGTCACAGATACGCAGTATTTT.

The rearrangement uses TRBV7-6 and TRBJ1-1; no firm D call. Germline-derived CDR1 and CDR2 are SGHVS and FNYEAQ. Trimming removed 8 bases at V and 2 bases at J, with 12 bases between. This CDR3 is 13 amino acids long. CDR3 sequence reads: CASGEAVNTEAFF. CDR3 in DNA: TGTGCCAGCGGGGAGGCCGTTAACACTGAAGCTTTCTTT.